This TCR beta chain was recorded in a study of blood T cell repertoires in COVID-19. Across the whole study: There were acute and convalescent COVID-19 samples, and they came from the United States, Italy and Spain. T cells, B-cell-depleted T cells, or PBMCs supplied cDNA or gDNA.

The V gene's germline CDR1 is SGDLS and CDR2 YYNGEE. V lost 4 bases to trimming and J lost 7 bases, with 14 bases between them. The CDR3 extends over 13 amino acids. Original methodology: The assay estimated nucleated cells by amplifying reference gene primers. Produced via immunoSEQ multiplex PCR; TCRdb's table is partial and in-frame only. V and J calls and clone size are those listed in that table; D and trimming were worked out from the DNA. In the table there are around 150,000 clones, approximately 81% of which are singletons. Sequencing was carried out using peripheral blood. This receptor was taken from a woman aged 60 to 75 with active or convalescent COVID-19. This rearrangement joins TRBV9 to TRBJ1-1; maybe TRBD1 (6 bases). CDR3 protein: CASSLLDSGEAFF. The CDR3 DNA follows: TGTGCCAGCAGCTTATTGGACAGCGGTGAAGCTTTCTTT.